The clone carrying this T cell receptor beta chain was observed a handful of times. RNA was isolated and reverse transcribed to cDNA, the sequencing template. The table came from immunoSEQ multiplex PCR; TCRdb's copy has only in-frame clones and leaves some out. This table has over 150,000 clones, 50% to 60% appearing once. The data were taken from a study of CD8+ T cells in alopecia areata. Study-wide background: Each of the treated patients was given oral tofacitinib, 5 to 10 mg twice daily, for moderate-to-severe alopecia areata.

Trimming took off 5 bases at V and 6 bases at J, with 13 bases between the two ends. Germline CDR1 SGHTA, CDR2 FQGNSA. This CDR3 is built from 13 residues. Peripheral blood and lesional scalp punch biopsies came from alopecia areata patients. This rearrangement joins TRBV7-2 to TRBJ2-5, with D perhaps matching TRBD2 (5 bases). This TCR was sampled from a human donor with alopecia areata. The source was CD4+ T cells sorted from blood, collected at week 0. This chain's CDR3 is CASSDYHGQTQYF. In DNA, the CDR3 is TGTGCCAGCAGCGACTACCATGGGCAGACCCAGTACTTC.